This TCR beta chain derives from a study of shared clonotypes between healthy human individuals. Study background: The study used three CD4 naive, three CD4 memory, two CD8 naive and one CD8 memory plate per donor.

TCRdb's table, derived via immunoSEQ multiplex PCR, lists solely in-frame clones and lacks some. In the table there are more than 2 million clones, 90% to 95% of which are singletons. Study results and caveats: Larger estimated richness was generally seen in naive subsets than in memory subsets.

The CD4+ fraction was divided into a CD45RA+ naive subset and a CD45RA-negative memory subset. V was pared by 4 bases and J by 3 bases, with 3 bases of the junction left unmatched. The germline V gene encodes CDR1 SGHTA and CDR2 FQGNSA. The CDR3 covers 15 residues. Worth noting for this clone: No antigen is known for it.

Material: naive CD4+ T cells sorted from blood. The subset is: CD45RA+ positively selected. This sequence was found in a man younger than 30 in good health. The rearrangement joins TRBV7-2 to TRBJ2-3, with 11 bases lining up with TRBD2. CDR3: CASSSTSGITDTQYF. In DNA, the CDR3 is TGTGCCAGCAGCTCGACTAGCGGGATAACAGATACGCAGTATTTT. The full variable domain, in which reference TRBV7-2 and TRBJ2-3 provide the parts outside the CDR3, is GAGVSQSPSNKVTEKGKDVELRCDPISGHTALYWYRQSLGQGLEFLIYFQGNSAPDKSGLPSDRFSAERTGGSVSTLTIQRTQQEDSAVYLCASSSTSGITDTQYFGPGTRLTVL.